Below, 5 T cell receptor beta chains from the same sample are listed, as sequenced in a study of response to subunit inactivated influenza vaccine. Via MiXCR, TCRdb re-called the RT-PCR reads, giving one row per CDR3 protein. This repertoire shows over 150,000 distinct CDR3 sequences, approximately 12% found once; its top ten account for roughly 36%. This specimen consisted of CD8+ T cells sorted from PBMCs, obtained around 2 years after vaccination. These receptors came from a man aged 50-75 years who received an inactivated influenza vaccine.

The sample holds many counts of this clonotype. The chain employs TRBV5-1 and TRBJ2-2; the match to TRBD2 covers 9 bases. Looked up from germline, CDR1 is SGHRS and CDR2 is YFSETQ. The CDR3 length is 19 residues. Trimming at V came to 0 bases and at J to 5 bases, leaving 14 bases not matched to a gene. CDR3 residues: CASSLGRLRRGGRTGELFF. The CDR3, as DNA: TGCGCCAGCAGCTTGGGACGTTTGCGGCGGGGGGGCCGAACCGGGGAGCTGTTTTTT.

Ten or more counts support this clonotype. V and J are TRBV4-2 and TRBJ1-1; D not resolved. Trimming pared 2 bases from V and 6 bases from J, leaving 13 bases between. Germline V CDR1 and CDR2: LGHNA, YNFKEQ. The CDR3 runs 14 residues. CDR3 amino acids: CASSQSAGVPEAFF. Written as DNA, the CDR3 is TGTGCCAGCAGCCAATCGGCGGGCGTCCCTGAAGCTTTCTTT.

V gene TRBV5-6 combines with J gene TRBJ2-6; possibly TRBD1 for D (6 bases). The V end was cut by 0 bases, the J end by 4 bases, with 17 bases between. Germline CDR1 is SGHDT and CDR2 is YYEEEE. The CDR3 sequence is 18 residues long. The CDR3 nucleotides are TGTGCCAGCAGCTTGGGGGACATAATAAAGGCGGGGGCCAACGTCCTGACTTTC. It encodes CASSLGDIIKAGANVLTF.

This clonotype was picked up many times. The chain links TRBV15 to TRBJ2-1; TRBD2 agrees at 15 bases. Germline CDR1 LNHNV, CDR2 YYDKDF (reference sequence). This CDR3 spans 21 amino acids. J gave up 4 bases and V 0 bases, and 13 bases lay outside the gene matches. The CDR3 nucleotides are TGTGCCACCAGCAGAGACACCGGACTAGCGGGGGGGCCGGGCATTTACAATGAGCAGTTCTTC. Translating gives CATSRDTGLAGGPGIYNEQFF.

The rearrangement joins TRBV28 to TRBJ2-7; TRBD1 agrees at 7 bases. The V gene's germline CDR1 is MDHEN and CDR2 SYDVKM. The CDR3 is 15 amino acids. V lost 6 bases and J lost 2; bases outside the gene matches: 10. In DNA, the CDR3 is TGTGCCAGCAGCCCGGACAGGTTCTCCCCCTACGAGCAGTACTTC. This codes for CASSPDRFSPYEQYF.